A selection of T cell receptor beta chains follows, all from one sample in a study of T cells after yellow fever vaccination. Using its own MiXCR run on the 5' RACE reads, TCRdb lists one record per CDR3 protein. This sample has approximately 120,000 distinct CDR3 sequences; under 8.5% occur once, and the top ten carry around 2.5%. The sequencing used CD4+ T cells sorted from PBMCs, collected 10 days after the first yellow fever vaccination. These receptors originate from a man in his late teens or twenties who received the YFV17D yellow fever vaccine. The CDR3 runs from the conserved cysteine through the conserved F or W. D genes are given only for firm matches. The size of a clone is reported for some rows only, either as once, few or many, or as a class for expanded clones.

J: TRBJ1-4
D: NA
size: many
V: TRBV5-4
DNA: TGTGCCAGCAGCCTGACGGGGGATCAGAATGAAAAACTGTTTTTT
CDR3: CASSLTGDQNEKLFF

J: TRBJ2-3
D: TRBD1
size: many
V: TRBV5-5
DNA: TGTGCCAGCAGCTTGGGAGCCGGGACAGGGGCAACAGATACGCAGTATTTT
CDR3: CASSLGAGTGATDTQYF

J: TRBJ2-7
D: NA
size: many
V: TRBV20-1
DNA: TGCAGTGCTAGAGATCCCTCCGGGCAGTACTTC
CDR3: CSARDPSGQYF

J: TRBJ1-4
D: NA
size: many
V: TRBV11-2
DNA: TGTGCCAGCAGCTTACAGGGAAGGGAAAAACTGTTTTTT
CDR3: CASSLQGREKLFF

J: TRBJ2-5
D: TRBD2
size: few
V: TRBV27
DNA: TGTGCCAGCAGTTTAGCTAGCGGCCAAGAGACCCAGTACTTC
CDR3: CASSLASGQETQYF

J: TRBJ2-1
D: NA
size: many
V: TRBV20-1
DNA: TGCAGTGCCCAGCCGGGAAGCGCCTACAATGAGCAGTTCTTC
CDR3: CSAQPGSAYNEQFF

J: TRBJ2-3
D: TRBD2
size: NA
V: TRBV7-3
DNA: TGTGCCAGCAGCCCAAAGCAGGGGACTAGCGTAACAGATACGCAGTATTTT
CDR3: CASSPKQGTSVTDTQYF

J: TRBJ1-3
D: TRBD1
size: many
V: TRBV12-3/TRBV12-4
DNA: TGTGCCAGCAGTCTCGGACAGGAGGGAAACACCATATATTTT
CDR3: CASSLGQEGNTIYF

J: TRBJ2-1
D: TRBD2
size: many
V: TRBV6-2/TRBV6-3
DNA: TGTGCCAGCACCGGGCTAGCGGGACCCAATGAGCAGTTCTTC
CDR3: CASTGLAGPNEQFF

J: TRBJ2-5
D: NA
size: many
V: TRBV9
DNA: TGTGCCAGCAGCGCCAGGAATGAGGAGACCCAGTACTTC
CDR3: CASSARNEETQYF

J: TRBJ1-6
D: TRBD1
size: few
V: TRBV5-4
DNA: TGTGCCAGCAGCTCTCGACAGGGATTAGCACCCCTCCACTTT
CDR3: CASSSRQGLAPLHF

J: TRBJ2-7
D: NA
size: many
V: TRBV12-3/TRBV12-4
DNA: TGTGCCAGCAGTTTATGGGCAGGGTCCTACGAGCAGTACTTC
CDR3: CASSLWAGSYEQYF

J: TRBJ2-3
D: TRBD1
size: many
V: TRBV7-6
DNA: TGTGCCAGCAGCTTAGGAGGTTGGGGGACAGGGAGTGGAGATACGCAGTATTTT
CDR3: CASSLGGWGTGSGDTQYF

J: TRBJ2-3
D: NA
size: many
V: TRBV12-3/TRBV12-4
DNA: TGTGCCAGCAGCTTAGCCGGGACACCATTGGACACAGATACGCAGTATTTT
CDR3: CASSLAGTPLDTDTQYF

J: TRBJ2-3
D: TRBD1
size: many
V: TRBV5-1
DNA: TGCGCCAGCAGCTTTCAGGGGGCAAGCACAGATACGCAGTATTTT
CDR3: CASSFQGASTDTQYF

J: TRBJ1-6
D: NA
size: few
V: TRBV4-3
DNA: TGCGCCAGCAGCCATGAGGGGGTCTCACCCCTCCACTTT
CDR3: CASSHEGVSPLHF

J: TRBJ1-5
D: NA
size: many
V: TRBV6-1
DNA: TGTGCCAGCAGTCCACCTCTCGGAAGCAATCAGCCCCAGCATTTT
CDR3: CASSPPLGSNQPQHF

J: TRBJ2-6
D: NA
size: many
V: TRBV2
DNA: TGTGCCAGCCACAGGGATGGGGCCAACGTCCTGACTTTC
CDR3: CASHRDGANVLTF

J: TRBJ1-2
D: NA
size: many
V: TRBV7-9
DNA: TGTGCCAGCAGCCGCGGAGGCGGCTATGGCTACACCTTC
CDR3: CASSRGGGYGYTF

J: TRBJ1-2
D: TRBD1
size: few
V: TRBV7-3
DNA: TGTGCCAGCAGCAGAGGACAGGGCTATGGCTACACCTTC
CDR3: CASSRGQGYGYTF